A selection of T cell receptor beta chains follows, all from one sample in a study of OX40 agonist ivuxolimab in advanced cancers. Assay used: immunoSEQ multiplex PCR; TCRdb lists only in-frame clones, some missing. The data show roughly 73,000 clones, 80% to 85% seen once. Sample: CD4+ or CD8+ T cells sorted from blood, taken in a trial of the OX40 agonist ivuxolimab. Every receptor here comes from an adult with an advanced solid tumor such as melanoma, head and neck, liver or kidney cancer. Each CDR3 is given with its conserved first and last residue. A D gene is named only where the DNA matches it firmly. Expanded clones are given a class, and other clones once, few, many or no size at all.

CDR3aa	CDR3nt	abundance	v_gene	j_gene	d_gene
CASSPGGQGPTYEQYF	TGTGCCAGCAGCCCTGGTGGACAGGGGCCTACCTACGAGCAGTACTTC	few	TRBV11-3	TRBJ2-7	TRBD1
CASSFMDRVGYTF	TGTGCCAGCAGTTTCATGGACAGGGTCGGCTACACCTTC	few	TRBV28	TRBJ1-2	TRBD1
CASRTGTQPQHF	TGTGCCAGCAGGACAGGCACTCAGCCCCAGCATTTT	.	TRBV6-6	TRBJ1-5	.
CASSFQQGSGNTIYF	TGTGCCAGCAGTTTTCAGCAAGGCTCTGGAAACACCATATATTTT	.	TRBV28	TRBJ1-3	.
CASSGGGAGTNYGYTF	TGTGCCAGCAGCGGAGGAGGGGCAGGGACTAACTATGGCTACACCTTC	.	TRBV9	TRBJ1-2	.
CASSLLISGSKETQYF	TGTGCCAGCAGTTTACTGATTAGCGGGAGTAAAGAGACCCAGTACTTC	.	TRBV28	TRBJ2-5	TRBD2
CASRWGLAGVNTGELFF	TGTGCCAGTAGGTGGGGACTAGCGGGGGTAAACACCGGGGAGCTGTTTTTT	.	TRBV19	TRBJ2-2	TRBD2
CASTGQGGSYEQYF	TGTGCCAGCACCGGGCAGGGGGGTTCCTACGAGCAGTACTTC	.	TRBV25-1	TRBJ2-7	.
CASTSLGYNEQFF	TGCGCCAGTACCTCGTTGGGTTACAATGAGCAGTTCTTC	.	TRBV5-1	TRBJ2-1	.
CASLRAQNTGELFF	TGTGCCAGCCTTAGGGCGCAGAACACCGGGGAGCTGTTTTTT	.	TRBV19	TRBJ2-2	.
CASSLPTGELFF	TGTGCCAGCAGTTTGCCGACCGGGGAGCTGTTTTTT	.	TRBV27	TRBJ2-2	.
CASSEISGGAADTQYF	TGTGCCAGCAGTGAAATAAGCGGGGGGGCGGCAGATACGCAGTATTTT	.	TRBV2	TRBJ2-3	TRBD2
CASLGGPGTQYF	TGTGCCAGCCTAGGGGGCCCCGGGACCCAGTACTTC	.	TRBV21-1	TRBJ2-5	.
CASSPTRLPYNEQFF	TGTGCCAGCAGCCCCACCAGATTGCCCTACAATGAGCAGTTCTTC	.	TRBV9	TRBJ2-1	.
CASAITSGLVPLDEQFF	TGTGCCAGCGCAATCACTTCGGGACTAGTCCCTCTGGATGAGCAGTTCTTC	once	TRBV5-8	TRBJ2-1	TRBD2
CASSKSPGTGNTEAFF	TGTGCCAGCAGCAAGAGTCCCGGGACGGGGAACACTGAAGCTTTCTTT	.	TRBV5-6	TRBJ1-1	.
CASSPNRVSHSGNTIYF	TGTGCCAGCAGCCCAAACCGGGTTTCCCACTCTGGAAACACCATATATTTT	.	TRBV9	TRBJ1-3	.
CASRRRGEGDYEQYF	TGTGCCAGCAGGCGCCGGGGAGAAGGGGACTACGAGCAGTACTTC	.	TRBV6-5	TRBJ2-7	.
CASSLVRQSQETQYF	TGTGCCAGCAGCTTGGTTAGACAGAGCCAAGAGACCCAGTACTTC	.	TRBV5-7	TRBJ2-5	.
CASSLGPSYNEQFF	TGTGCCAGCAGTTTGGGACCCTCCTACAATGAGCAGTTCTTC	.	TRBV6-5	TRBJ2-1	.
CASSQQQGGTEAFF	TGTGCCAGCAGCCAGCAACAGGGGGGGACTGAAGCTTTCTTT	.	TRBV7-2	TRBJ1-1	TRBD1
CASSLSTRRGRSTGELFF	TGTGCCAGCAGCCTGTCCACTCGCAGGGGGCGGAGCACCGGGGAGCTGTTTTTT	once	TRBV5-7	TRBJ2-2	TRBD1
CASSSLTSTDTQYF	TGTGCCAGCAGCTCCCTGACTAGCACAGATACGCAGTATTTT	.	TRBV5-6	TRBJ2-3	.
CASSASNQPQHF	TGTGCCAGCAGCGCCTCCAATCAGCCCCAGCATTTT	.	TRBV2	TRBJ1-5	.
CASSLAGKADTQYF	TGTGCCAGCAGCTTAGCGGGAAAGGCAGATACGCAGTATTTT	once	TRBV7-3	TRBJ2-3	.
CASSTTSGVTDTQYF	TGTGCCAGCAGTACCACTAGCGGGGTTACAGATACGCAGTATTTT	.	TRBV5-4	TRBJ2-3	TRBD2
CAWSRLSADTQYF	TGTGCCTGGAGCCGACTGTCCGCAGATACGCAGTATTTT	.	TRBV30	TRBJ2-3	.
CATSSYRGTNQPQHF	TGTGCCACCAGCAGCTACAGGGGAACAAATCAGCCCCAGCATTTT	.	TRBV15	TRBJ1-5	TRBD1
CASSESKRTSTDTQYF	TGCGCCAGCAGTGAGTCGAAGCGGACTAGCACAGATACGCAGTATTTT	.	TRBV10-1	TRBJ2-3	.
CASSIDPTRTEQYF	TGTGCCAGTAGTATAGATCCGACTAGAACCGAGCAGTACTTC	.	TRBV19	TRBJ2-7	.
CAWRGSLWHEQFF	TGTGCCTGGAGGGGGTCCCTGTGGCATGAGCAGTTCTTC	.	TRBV30	TRBJ2-1	.
CASSPPGVYTGELFF	TGTGCCAGCAGTCCACCGGGGGTTTACACCGGGGAGCTGTTTTTT	.	TRBV28	TRBJ2-2	.
CASSQGKAVGQYF	TGCGCCAGCAGTCAGGGGAAAGCCGTCGGGCAGTACTTC	.	TRBV23-1	TRBJ2-7	.
CASDRFRTGKSYNEQFF	TGTGCCAGCGATCGGTTTCGAACAGGGAAATCCTACAATGAGCAGTTCTTC	.	TRBV2	TRBJ2-1	.
CASSSNHRSGELFF	TGTGCCAGCAGTTCAAATCACCGCTCCGGGGAGCTGTTTTTT	.	TRBV27	TRBJ2-2	.
CASSQDGRVNEQYF	TGTGCCAGCAGCCAAGATGGCAGGGTGAACGAGCAGTACTTC	few	TRBV4-2	TRBJ2-7	.
CASSSAANYGYTF	TGTGCCAGCAGTTCAGCAGCTAACTATGGCTACACCTTC	.	TRBV4-2	TRBJ1-2	.
CASSAPPGPTVYGYTF	TGTGCCAGCAGTGCTCCACCGGGACCGACTGTATATGGCTACACCTTC	.	TRBV28	TRBJ1-2	.
CASSSGQNSPLHF	TGTGCCAGCAGCTCCGGACAGAATTCACCCCTCCACTTT	.	TRBV11-2	TRBJ1-6	.
CASSPRTYTEAFF	TGTGCCAGCAGCCCTAGGACGTACACTGAAGCTTTCTTT	many	TRBV5-6	TRBJ1-1	.
CASSRPGTRQETQYF	TGTGCCAGCAGCCGACCCGGGACTAGACAAGAGACCCAGTACTTC	few	TRBV28	TRBJ2-5	TRBD2
CASSHLGTSQETQYF	TGTGCCAGTAGTCACTTGGGAACCAGCCAAGAGACCCAGTACTTC	.	TRBV19	TRBJ2-5	.
CAVPGVPHEQYF	TGTGCCGTCCCGGGGGTTCCCCACGAGCAGTACTTC	.	TRBV25-1	TRBJ2-7	.
CASSQVGPEKNEKLFF	TGTGCCAGCAGCCAAGTTGGCCCAGAGAAGAATGAAAAACTGTTTTTT	.	TRBV4-2	TRBJ1-4	.
CASSRGQITDTQYF	TGTGCCAGCAGTAGGGGGCAGATCACAGATACGCAGTATTTT	once	TRBV7-9	TRBJ2-3	TRBD1
CASSVATNSPLHF	TGTGCCAGCAGCGTAGCTACGAATTCACCCCTCCACTTT	.	TRBV9	TRBJ1-6	.
CASSLVDGGMADTQYF	TGTGCCAGCAGCTTAGTAGATGGGGGGATGGCAGATACGCAGTATTTT	once	TRBV7-9	TRBJ2-3	.
CASSPPLREGYGYTF	TGTGCCAGCTCACCACCTCTTAGGGAGGGATATGGCTACACCTTC	.	TRBV18	TRBJ1-2	.
CASSVDPNNEQFF	TGTGCCAGCAGCGTAGACCCAAACAATGAGCAGTTCTTC	.	TRBV9	TRBJ2-1	.
CASSFWDTPVETQYF	TGCGCCAGCAGCTTTTGGGACACCCCCGTCGAGACCCAGTACTTC	.	TRBV5-1	TRBJ2-5	.
CASSYSGDGGETQYF	TGTGCCAGCAGTTACTCGGGGGACGGAGGGGAGACCCAGTACTTC	.	TRBV6-6	TRBJ2-5	.
CASSGLAGYTEAFF	TGTGCCAGCAGCGGGCTCGCGGGGTACACTGAAGCTTTCTTT	once	TRBV7-9	TRBJ1-1	.
CASSLGLAGVYEQYF	TGTGCCAGCAGCTTAGGTCTAGCGGGAGTCTACGAGCAGTACTTC	.	TRBV11-2	TRBJ2-7	TRBD2
CASSRHRNSNQPQHF	TGTGCCAGCAGTCGACACCGAAATAGCAATCAGCCCCAGCATTTT	.	TRBV6-5	TRBJ1-5	.